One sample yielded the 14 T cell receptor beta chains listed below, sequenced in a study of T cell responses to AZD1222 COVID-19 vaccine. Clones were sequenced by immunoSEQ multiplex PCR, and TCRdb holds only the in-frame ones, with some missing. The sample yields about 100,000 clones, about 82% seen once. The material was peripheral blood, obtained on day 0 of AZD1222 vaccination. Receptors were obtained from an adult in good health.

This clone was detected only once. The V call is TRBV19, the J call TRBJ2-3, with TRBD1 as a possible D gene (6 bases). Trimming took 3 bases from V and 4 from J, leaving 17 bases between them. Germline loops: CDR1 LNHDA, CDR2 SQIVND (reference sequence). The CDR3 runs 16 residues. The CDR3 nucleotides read TGTGCCAGTAGTATCGGACAGTTGCTGGGTGCAGATACGCAGTATTTT. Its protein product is CASSIGQLLGADTQYF.

CDR3 sequence: CASSFRQGNIYEQYF. The CDR3 DNA is TGTGCCAGCAGCTTCCGACAGGGTAATATCTACGAGCAGTACTTC. The genes are TRBV14 and TRBJ2-7, with 7 bases identical to TRBD1. V lost 5 bases, J lost 3 bases, and 10 bases stayed unmatched. The length of the CDR3 is 15 residues. In germline, CDR1 is SGHDN, CDR2 FVKESK.

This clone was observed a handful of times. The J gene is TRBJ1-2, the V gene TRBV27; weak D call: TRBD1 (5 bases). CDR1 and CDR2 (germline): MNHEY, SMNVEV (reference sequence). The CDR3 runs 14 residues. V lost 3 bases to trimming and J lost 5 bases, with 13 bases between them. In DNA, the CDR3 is TGTGCCAGCAGTTTGGGGCCCCCGAGGTATGGCTACACCTTC. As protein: CASSLGPPRYGYTF.

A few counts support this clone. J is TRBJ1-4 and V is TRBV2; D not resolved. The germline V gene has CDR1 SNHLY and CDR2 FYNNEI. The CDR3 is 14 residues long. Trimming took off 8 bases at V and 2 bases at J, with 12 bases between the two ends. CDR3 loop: CASLRGRTNEKLFF. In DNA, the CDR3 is TGTGCCAGCCTTCGTGGTCGCACTAATGAAAAACTGTTTTTT.

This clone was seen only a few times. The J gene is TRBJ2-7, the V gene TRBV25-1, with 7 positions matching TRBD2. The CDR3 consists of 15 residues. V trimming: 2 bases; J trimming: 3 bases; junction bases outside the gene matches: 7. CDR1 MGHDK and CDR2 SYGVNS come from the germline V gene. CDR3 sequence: CASSEQGGRGYEQYF. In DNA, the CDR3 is TGTGCCAGCAGTGAACAGGGCGGGAGAGGCTACGAGCAGTACTTC.

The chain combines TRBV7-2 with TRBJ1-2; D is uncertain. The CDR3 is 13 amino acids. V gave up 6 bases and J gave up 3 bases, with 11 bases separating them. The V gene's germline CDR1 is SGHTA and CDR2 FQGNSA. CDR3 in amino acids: CASSLDGDYGYTF. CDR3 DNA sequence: TGTGCCAGCAGTTTGGACGGAGACTATGGCTACACCTTC. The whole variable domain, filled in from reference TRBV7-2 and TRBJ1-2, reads GAGVSQSPSNKVTEKGKDVELRCDPISGHTALYWYRQSLGQGLEFLIYFQGNSAPDKSGLPSDRFSAERTGGSVSTLTIQRTQQEDSAVYLCASSLDGDYGYTFGSGTRLTVV.

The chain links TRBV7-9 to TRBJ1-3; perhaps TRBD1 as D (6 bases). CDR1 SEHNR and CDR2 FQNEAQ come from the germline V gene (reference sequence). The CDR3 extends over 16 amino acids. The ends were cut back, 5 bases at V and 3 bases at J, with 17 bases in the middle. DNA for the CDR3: TGTGCCAGCAGCCCGACCAACAGGGAAGGTGGAAACACCATATATTTT. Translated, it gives CASSPTNREGGNTIYF.

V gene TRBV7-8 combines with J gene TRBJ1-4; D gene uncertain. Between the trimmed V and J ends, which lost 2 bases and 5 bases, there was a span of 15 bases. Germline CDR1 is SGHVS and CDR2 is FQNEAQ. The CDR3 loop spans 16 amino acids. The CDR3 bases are TGTGCCAGCAGCTTATTGGCGGGCCGATCGAATGAAAAACTGTTTTTT. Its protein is CASSLLAGRSNEKLFF.

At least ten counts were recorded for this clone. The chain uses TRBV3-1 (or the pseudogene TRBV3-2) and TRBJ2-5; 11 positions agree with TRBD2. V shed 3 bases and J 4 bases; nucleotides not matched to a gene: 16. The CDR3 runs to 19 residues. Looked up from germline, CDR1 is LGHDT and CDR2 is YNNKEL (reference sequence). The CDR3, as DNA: TGTGCCAGCAGCCACCTGAGAGGGACTAGCGGATCCAGGGGAGAGACCCAGTACTTC. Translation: CASSHLRGTSGSRGETQYF.

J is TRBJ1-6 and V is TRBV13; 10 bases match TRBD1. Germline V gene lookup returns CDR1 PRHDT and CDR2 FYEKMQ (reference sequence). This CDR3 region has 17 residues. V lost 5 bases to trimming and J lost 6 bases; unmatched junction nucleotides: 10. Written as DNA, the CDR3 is TGTGCCAGCAGCGGCTACCGGGACAGGGGATCTAATTCACCCCTCCACTTT. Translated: CASSGYRDRGSNSPLHF.

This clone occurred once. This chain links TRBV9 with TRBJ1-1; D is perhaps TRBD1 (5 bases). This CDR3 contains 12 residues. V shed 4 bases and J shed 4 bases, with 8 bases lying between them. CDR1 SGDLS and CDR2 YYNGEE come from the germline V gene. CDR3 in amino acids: CASSSGGTEAFF. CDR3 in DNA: TGTGCCAGCAGCTCGGGGGGCACTGAAGCTTTCTTT.

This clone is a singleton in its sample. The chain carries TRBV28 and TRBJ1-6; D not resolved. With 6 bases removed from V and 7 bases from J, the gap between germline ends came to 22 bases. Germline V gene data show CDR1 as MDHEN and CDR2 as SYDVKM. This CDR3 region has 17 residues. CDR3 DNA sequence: TGTGCCAGCAGCAATCCCTTACGTACGGGTGGGAATTCACCCCTCCACTTT. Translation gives CASSNPLRTGGNSPLHF.

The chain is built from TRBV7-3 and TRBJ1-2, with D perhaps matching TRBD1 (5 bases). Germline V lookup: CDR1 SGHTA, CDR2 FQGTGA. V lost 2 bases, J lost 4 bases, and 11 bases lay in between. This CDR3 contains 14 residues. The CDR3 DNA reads TGTGCCAGCAGCTTAGCCAGCGGGGCCTATGGCTACACCTTC. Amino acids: CASSLASGAYGYTF.

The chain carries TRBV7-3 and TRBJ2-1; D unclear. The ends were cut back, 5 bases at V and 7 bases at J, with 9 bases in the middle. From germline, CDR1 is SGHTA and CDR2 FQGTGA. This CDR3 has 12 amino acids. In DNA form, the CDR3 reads TGTGCCAGCAGCCTGGACCTAAATGAGCAGTTCTTC. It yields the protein CASSLDLNEQFF.